A single sample is the source of the 32 T cell receptor beta chains below, sequenced in a study of blood T cell repertoires in COVID-19. Using immunoSEQ multiplex PCR, the repertoire was profiled, and TCRdb retains in-frame clones only, with some absent. The profile covers about 140,000 clones, with about 84% appearing a single time and 1.6% taken by the ten largest. The sample was PBMCs or T cells enriched from blood (not recorded which). The receptors were gathered from a woman aged 18-29 years who had been exposed to COVID-19.

The gene calls are TRBV6-2 or TRBV6-3 and TRBJ1-5; 7 nucleotides align to TRBD1. The germline CDR1 and CDR2 sequences are MNHEY and SVGEGT. The CDR3 runs to 16 residues. Trimming removed 6 bases from V and 7 bases from J; junction bases left unmatched: 15. CDR3 DNA sequence: TGTGCCAGCAGCCCAACTATAACAGGGGTGAGGCAGCCCCAGCATTTT. Translation gives CASSPTITGVRQPQHF.

The chain joins TRBV28 to TRBJ2-7; weak D call: TRBD1 (5 bases). Germline V gene lookup returns CDR1 MDHEN and CDR2 SYDVKM. CDR3 length: 13 amino acids. The germline V and J ends were trimmed by 6 bases and 2 bases, with 11 bases remaining between them. CDR3 sequence (DNA): TGTGCCAGCAGAGTAGACAGCCCCTACGAGCAGTACTTC. Protein product: CASRVDSPYEQYF.

The J gene is TRBJ1-5, the V gene TRBV30; 9 bases are shared with TRBD1. V trimming: 0 bases; J trimming: 6 bases; junction bases outside the gene matches: 6. This CDR3 is built from 15 residues. CDR1 is GTSNPN, CDR2 SVGIG, per germline (reference sequence). The CDR3 DNA is TGTGCCTGGAGTGTAGGGACAGGGTTGGTTCAGCCCCAGCATTTT. It encodes CAWSVGTGLVQPQHF.

The chain recombines TRBV19 with TRBJ1-5; D might be TRBD1 (6 bases). V lost 5 bases, J lost 4 bases, and 12 bases lay in between. CDR1 and CDR2 from the germline V gene are LNHDA and SQIVND (reference sequence). The CDR3 is made up of 14 amino acids. The CDR3 bases are TGTGCCAGTAGTGCAGGGACAAGAAATCAGCCCCAGCATTTT. It yields the protein CASSAGTRNQPQHF.

The chain recombines TRBV5-1 with TRBJ1-1; D uncertain. The CDR3 spans 13 residues. With 1 base removed from V and 8 bases from J, the gap between germline ends came to 12 bases. Germline lookup yields CDR1 SGHRS and CDR2 YFSETQ. The CDR3 sequence: CASSLWLSEEAFF. CDR3 coding DNA: TGCGCCAGCAGCTTGTGGCTCAGCGAGGAAGCTTTCTTT.

The chain uses TRBV5-1 and TRBJ1-5, with 11 bases lining up with TRBD1. Germline V gene lookup returns CDR1 SGHRS and CDR2 YFSETQ. J gave up 9 bases and V 3 bases, and 11 bases lay outside the gene matches. The CDR3 covers 16 residues. CDR3 sequence reads: CASSYPGQGVVRPQHF. Written as DNA, the CDR3 is TGCGCCAGCAGCTATCCGGGACAGGGGGTGGTAAGGCCCCAGCATTTT.

This rearrangement joins TRBV6-4 to TRBJ1-5; 9 positions agree with TRBD1. V lost 6 bases to trimming and J lost 2 bases; unmatched junction nucleotides: 5. The CDR3 sequence is 15 residues long. Germline V gene data show CDR1 as MRHNA and CDR2 as SNTAGT. CDR3 region: CASRPTGGGNQPQHF. In nucleotides, the CDR3 is TGTGCCAGCAGGCCGACAGGGGGGGGCAATCAGCCCCAGCATTTT.

This clone was observed once. The chain joins TRBV6-5 to TRBJ1-6, with no clear D. The germline V and J ends were trimmed by 8 bases and 7 bases, with 15 bases remaining between them. Looked up from germline, CDR1 is MNHEY and CDR2 is SVGAGI. CDR3 size: 14 residues. The chain's CDR3 is CASSTDPANSPLHF. The CDR3 DNA sequence: TGTGCCAGCTCCACAGACCCAGCCAATTCACCCCTCCACTTT.

This chain joins TRBV6-5 and TRBJ1-1; D is perhaps TRBD1 (5 bases). CDR1 and CDR2 from the germline V gene are MNHEY and SVGAGI. Trimming took off 7 bases at V and 0 bases at J, with 12 bases between the two ends. The CDR3 spans 14 residues. DNA for the CDR3: TGTGCCAGCACCGGAACAGGAATGAACACTGAAGCTTTCTTT. Translating it yields CASTGTGMNTEAFF.

This chain joins TRBV7-2 and TRBJ2-7; no firm D call. This CDR3 spans 15 amino acids. Germline V gives CDR1 SGHTA, CDR2 FQGNSA. With 0 bases removed from V and 4 bases from J, the gap between germline ends came to 13 bases. The CDR3 protein is CASSLAGITSYEQYF. The DNA of the CDR3 is TGTGCCAGCAGCTTAGCGGGCATTACCTCGTACGAGCAGTACTTC.

This clone was observed once. The junction shows a germline mismatch at one end, possibly a read error. This chain joins TRBV24-1 and TRBJ2-7; 8 bases map to TRBD1. CDR1 is KGHDR, CDR2 SFDVKD, per germline. CDR3 length: 15 amino acids. The CDR3 bases are TGTGCCCCCAGTGCGGACAGGGAGGCCTCCTACGAGCAGTACTTC. Translation gives CAPSADREASYEQYF.

The chain carries TRBV5-1 and TRBJ2-1; 8 nucleotides align to TRBD2. J gave up 1 base and V 5 bases, and 8 bases lay outside the gene matches. Germline V CDR1 and CDR2: SGHRS, YFSETQ. This CDR3 is built from 16 residues. The CDR3 protein is CASRQRAGESYNEQFF. The DNA for the CDR3 is TGCGCCAGCAGGCAGCGAGCGGGAGAATCCTACAATGAGCAGTTCTTC.

The chain joins TRBV7-8 to TRBJ2-7; 8 positions match TRBD2. The germline V gene encodes CDR1 SGHVS and CDR2 FQNEAQ. The CDR3 is made up of 16 amino acids. V gave up 4 bases and J gave up 0 bases; unmatched junction bases: 8. CDR3 residues: CASSWPSGSFSYEQYF. The DNA for the CDR3 is TGTGCCAGCAGCTGGCCTAGCGGGTCCTTCTCCTACGAGCAGTACTTC.

The count of this clone is one. The chain combines TRBV28 with TRBJ2-3; 12 bases are shared with TRBD1. Germline trimming cut 6 bases from V and 6 bases from J; bases unmatched to any gene: 10. The CDR3 sequence is 16 residues long. Germline V lookup: CDR1 MDHEN, CDR2 SYDVKM. CDR3 nucleotide sequence: TGTGCCAGCAGCAAACCGGGACAGGGGGCTAGGGATACGCAGTATTTT. Protein sequence: CASSKPGQGARDTQYF.

The chain combines TRBV27 with TRBJ2-3, with 13 bases fitting TRBD2. Germline V gene sequence: CDR1 MNHEY, CDR2 SMNVEV (reference sequence). After removal of 4 bases from V and 4 bases from J, the junction contained 11 bases not matched to a gene. This CDR3 comprises 18 residues. This chain's CDR3 is CASSSTPRTSGRADTQYF. DNA for the CDR3: TGTGCCAGCAGTTCCACCCCAAGGACTAGCGGGAGAGCAGATACGCAGTATTTT.

This rearrangement joins TRBV4-1 to TRBJ2-3; D is uncertain. The CDR3 is 16 amino acids. Germline loops: CDR1 MGHRA, CDR2 YSYEKL. V shed 6 bases and J shed 0 bases, with 16 bases lying between them. The CDR3 region has the DNA TGCGCCAGCAGACAACTTTTCAGGCGAAGCACAGATACGCAGTATTTT. Its protein is CASRQLFRRSTDTQYF.

The chain links TRBV7-8 to TRBJ2-7; 12 positions agree with TRBD2. Germline-derived CDR1 and CDR2 are SGHVS and FQNEAQ. CDR3 size: 17 residues. Trimming cost V 3 bases and J 3 bases; bases outside gene matches: 9. The CDR3 nucleotides are TGTGCCAGCAGCTTGCGGGGGGGACTAGCGGGCTTCTACGAGCAGTACTTC. Translation: CASSLRGGLAGFYEQYF.

This clone occurred once. The V and J genes are TRBV14 and TRBJ1-3; 7 bases match TRBD1. The V gene end was trimmed by 1 base and the J gene end by 0 bases; junction bases not matched to a gene: 6. CDR1 is SGHDN and CDR2 is FVKESK in the germline V gene. The length of the CDR3 is 17 residues. The CDR3 nucleotides read TGTGCCAGCAGCCAAGTGGGACAGCTAATCTCTGGAAACACCATATATTTT. Residues: CASSQVGQLISGNTIYF.

The rearrangement joins TRBV29-1 to TRBJ2-2, with 10 bases lining up with TRBD2. CDR3 length: 15 amino acids. Trimming cost V 1 base and J 6 bases; bases outside gene matches: 5. CDR1 is SQVTM and CDR2 is ANQGSEA in the germline V gene. CDR3 loop: CSVEGPSGRAGELFF. CDR3 nucleotide sequence: TGCAGCGTTGAAGGGCCTAGCGGGAGAGCCGGGGAGCTGTTTTTT.

J is TRBJ2-1 and V is TRBV18, with 12 bases matching TRBD2. Per germline, CDR1 KGHSH and CDR2 LQKENI. V shed 4 bases, J shed 8 bases, and the junction held 3 bases outside the gene matches. There are 14 residues in the CDR3. CDR3 residues: CASSRLAGVDEQFF. The CDR3 nucleotides are TGTGCCAGCTCACGACTAGCGGGAGTAGATGAGCAGTTCTTC.

V and J are TRBV15 and TRBJ2-2; D possibly corresponds to TRBD2 (5 bases). This CDR3 is built from 13 residues. Germline lookup yields CDR1 LNHNV and CDR2 YYDKDF (reference sequence). V was shortened by 1 base and J by 9 bases, with 9 bases between the two germline ends. CDR3 residues: CATSRVPGWELFF. The CDR3 bases are TGTGCCACCAGCAGAGTGCCGGGATGGGAGCTGTTTTTT.

The V gene is TRBV21-1, the J gene TRBJ2-3; the table names TRBD2, a call not compared with the DNA. TRBV21-1 corresponds to a pseudogene. CDR3 size: 16 residues. In nucleotides, the CDR3 is TGTGCCAGCAGCAATGCCCCACTCTATTGCACAGATACGCAGTATTTT. It yields the protein CASSNAPLYCTDTQYF.

This chain links TRBV29-1 with TRBJ1-2, with 7 bases lining up with TRBD1. Germline assignment: CDR1 SQVTM and CDR2 ANQGSEA. The CDR3 has 12 amino acids. The V gene end was trimmed by 4 bases and the J gene end by 7 bases; junction bases not matched to a gene: 6. The CDR3 sequence: CSVVWQGVGYTF. In DNA form, the CDR3 reads TGCAGCGTTGTCTGGCAGGGGGTTGGCTACACCTTC.

The rearrangement joins TRBV4-1 to TRBJ1-5; no clear D gene. Germline CDR1 MGHRA, CDR2 YSYEKL. V dropped 0 bases and J dropped 1 base, with 7 bases sitting between them. The length of the CDR3 is 15 residues. Here the CDR3 reads CASSQDERSNQPQHF. DNA for the CDR3: TGCGCCAGCAGCCAAGACGAACGGAGCAATCAGCCCCAGCATTTT.

The chain has TRBV7-9 and TRBJ1-2; 10 bases agree with TRBD1. The CDR3 is 13 amino acids. CDR1 is SEHNR, CDR2 FQNEAQ, per germline (reference sequence). V lost 5 bases to trimming and J lost 8 bases; unmatched junction nucleotides: 5. The CDR3 DNA follows: TGTGCCAGCAGCGTGACAGGGGGCCGAGGCTACACCTTC. It is translated as CASSVTGGRGYTF.

The count of this clone is one. The V call is TRBV5-8, the J call TRBJ1-2; D is unresolved. Trimming stripped 4 bases from V and 2 bases from J, with 12 bases between. Germline V lookup: CDR1 SGHTS, CDR2 YDEGEE. The CDR3 consists of 14 residues. CDR3 coding DNA: TGTGCCAGCAGCCTAGCCCCAGGAAACTATGGCTACACCTTC. Amino acids: CASSLAPGNYGYTF. Looking up the rest from reference TRBV5-8 and TRBJ1-2 gives the full variable domain: EAGVTQSPTHLIKTRGQQATLRCSPISGHTSVYWYQQALGLGLQFLLWYDEGEERNRGNFPPRFSGRQFPNYSSELNVNALELEDSALYLCASSLAPGNYGYTFGSGTRLTVV.

This clone was found once. The CDR3 DNA follows: TGTGCCAGCAGCCCGTTTACCTTACTAGCGGGAGGACCCACAGATACGCAGTATTTT. Its translation is CASSPFTLLAGGPTDTQYF. The chain employs TRBV14 and TRBJ2-3; TRBD2 aligns across 12 bases. V lost 4 bases, J lost 2 bases, and 13 bases stayed unmatched. The CDR3 runs 19 residues. Germline values: CDR1 SGHDN, CDR2 FVKESK. Complete variable domain (other parts from reference TRBV14 and TRBJ2-3): EAGVTQFPSHSVIEKGQTVTLRCDPISGHDNLYWYRRVMGKEIKFLLHFVKESKQDESGMPNNRFLAERTGGTYSTLKVQPAELEDSGVYFCASSPFTLLAGGPTDTQYFGPGTRLTVL.

The rearrangement joins TRBV10-3 to TRBJ1-4, with D uncertain. With 4 bases removed from V and 3 bases from J, the gap between germline ends came to 6 bases. CDR3 size: 13 residues. Germline loops: CDR1 ENHRY, CDR2 SYGVKD. In nucleotides, the CDR3 is TGTGCCATCAGTGCAACGGCTAATGAAAAACTGTTTTTT. Translation gives CAISATANEKLFF.

V is TRBV27 and J is TRBJ1-6; perhaps TRBD1 as D (5 bases). V was trimmed by 5 bases and J by 9 bases, leaving 11 bases between them. The CDR3 loop spans 13 amino acids. Germline V CDR1 and CDR2: MNHEY, SMNVEV (reference sequence). As DNA, the CDR3 is TGTGCCAGCAGTCCAGCCGGGGGTTCACCCCTCCACTTT. This encodes CASSPAGGSPLHF.

The genes are TRBV29-1 and TRBJ1-3; 9 bases are a match to TRBD1. V lost 7 bases, J lost 0 bases, and 7 bases stayed unmatched. The CDR3 spans 15 residues. The germline gives CDR1 SQVTM, CDR2 ANQGSEA. The CDR3 DNA is TGCAGCGCCTGGACAGGGGCCCACTCTGGAAACACCATATATTTT. Translated: CSAWTGAHSGNTIYF.

V gene TRBV5-6 combines with J gene TRBJ2-2, with 10 bases fitting TRBD2. Losses at the gene ends were 5 bases for V and 5 bases for J; bases not matched to a gene: 3. Germline CDR1 is SGHDT and CDR2 is YYEEEE. CDR3 length: 14 amino acids. CDR3 sequence reads: CASRLAGGTGELFF. As DNA, the CDR3 is TGTGCCAGCAGGTTAGCGGGAGGTACCGGGGAGCTGTTTTTT. The full variable domain, completed using reference TRBV5-6 and TRBJ2-2, is DAGVTQSPTHLIKTRGQQVTLRCSPKSGHDTVSWYQQALGQGPQFIFQYYEEEERQRGNFPDRFSGHQFPNYSSELNVNALLLGDSALYLCASRLAGGTGELFFGEGSRLTVL.

The CDR3: CASSSQENQPQHF. Here the CDR3 DNA reads TGTGCCAGCAGCTCCCAGGAAAATCAGCCCCAGCATTTT. The chain employs TRBV7-8 and TRBJ1-5; D gene ambiguous. This CDR3 is 13 amino acids long. Germline V gene sequence: CDR1 SGHVS, CDR2 FQNEAQ. Trimming took 4 bases from V and 4 from J, leaving 8 bases between them.